A selection of T cell receptor beta chains follows, all from one sample in a study of blood T cell repertoires in COVID-19. Assay used: immunoSEQ multiplex PCR; TCRdb lists only in-frame clones, some missing. The table has 110,000 to 150,000 clones, approximately 85% seen once. Sequencing was done on a sample of peripheral blood. The receptors here all came from a man aged 65 to 79 with acute or convalescent COVID-19. CDR3s include the opening cysteine and the closing phenylalanine or tryptophan. A D gene is named only where the DNA matches it firmly. Clone size is given for some rows only: seen once, a few or many times, or a class if the clone is expanded.

v_call	j_call	d_call	clone_size	cdr3_aa	cdr3_nt
TRBV4-1	TRBJ1-4	.	once	CASSQAMGRSGANEKLFF	TGCGCCAGCAGCCAAGCCATGGGTAGGAGCGGCGCTAATGAAAAACTGTTTTTT
TRBV5-4	TRBJ2-7	TRBD1	.	CASSLEGDRGGREQYF	TGTGCCAGCAGCTTGGAGGGGGACAGGGGTGGCAGAGAGCAGTACTTC
TRBV2	TRBJ1-1	.	once	CASRLLTGRTEAFF	TGTGCCAGCAGGCTTCTCACAGGGAGAACTGAAGCTTTCTTT
TRBV5-1	TRBJ1-3	TRBD1	.	CASSFEGQRNTIYF	TGCGCCAGCAGCTTCGAGGGACAGCGAAACACCATATATTTT
TRBV27	TRBJ2-7	TRBD1	.	CASRQGQGVFYEQYF	TGTGCCAGCAGACAGGGACAGGGCGTCTTCTACGAGCAGTACTTC
TRBV13	TRBJ1-3	TRBD1	.	CASSAIGQGGLDGNTIYF	TGTGCCAGCAGCGCTATTGGACAGGGAGGCTTGGATGGAAACACCATATATTTT
TRBV27	TRBJ2-3	.	once	CASSSWASGEVTDTQYF	TGTGCCAGCAGTTCATGGGCCTCCGGGGAGGTCACAGATACGCAGTATTTT
TRBV19	TRBJ2-7	.	.	CASSSFKRGGKNRYEQYF	TGTGCCAGTAGTTCCTTCAAACGAGGGGGTAAGAACAGGTACGAGCAGTACTTC
TRBV5-6	TRBJ2-7	.	.	CASSRMDSGIYYYEQYF	TGTGCCAGCAGCAGAATGGACTCCGGGATTTATTACTACGAGCAGTACTTC
TRBV9	TRBJ1-3	.	.	CASRASDSGNTIYF	TGTGCCAGCAGAGCTAGTGACTCTGGAAACACCATATATTTT
TRBV27	TRBJ1-5	TRBD1	.	CASSLLGGHQPQHF	TGTGCCAGCAGTTTATTAGGGGGCCATCAGCCCCAGCATTTT
TRBV9	TRBJ1-1	.	.	CASSSGRILNTEAFF	TGTGCCAGCAGTTCGGGTCGAATTTTGAACACTGAAGCTTTCTTT
TRBV7-9	TRBJ2-3	TRBD2	.	CASSLGGGAADTQYF	TGTGCCAGCAGCTTAGGCGGGGGGGCGGCAGATACGCAGTATTTT
TRBV3-1/TRBV3-2	TRBJ1-1	.	.	CASRHLNTEAFF	TGTGCCAGCAGACACCTGAACACTGAAGCTTTCTTT
TRBV27	TRBJ2-5	TRBD2	.	CASSLSGTSSRETQYF	TGTGCCAGCAGTTTATCGGGGACTAGCTCACGGGAGACCCAGTACTTC
TRBV7-3	TRBJ2-6	.	.	CASSLRMGAGSGANVLTF	TGTGCCAGCAGCTTACGTATGGGGGCCGGATCTGGGGCCAACGTCCTGACTTTC
TRBV6-1	TRBJ2-3	TRBD1	.	CASSEGTANTDTQYF	TGTGCCAGCAGTGAGGGGACAGCCAACACAGATACGCAGTATTTT
TRBV7-9	TRBJ2-7	TRBD2	.	CASSLGGTRNYEQYF	TGTGCCAGCAGCTTAGGGGGGACTAGAAACTACGAGCAGTACTTC
TRBV6-1	TRBJ1-2	.	.	CASSEKGDVGYTF	TGTGCCAGCAGTGAAAAAGGGGATGTTGGCTACACCTTC
TRBV27	TRBJ2-1	TRBD2	.	CASGRPGGEQFF	TGTGCCAGCGGCCGGCCGGGGGGTGAGCAGTTCTTC
TRBV11-2	TRBJ2-1	TRBD2	.	CASSPVSGVSYNEQFF	TGTGCCAGCAGCCCAGTTAGCGGGGTGTCCTACAATGAGCAGTTCTTC
TRBV27	TRBJ2-7	TRBD2	few	CASSYRGPGLAGGFAYEQYF	TGTGCCAGCAGTTATAGGGGGCCGGGACTAGCGGGAGGTTTCGCCTACGAGCAGTACTTC
TRBV15	TRBJ2-2	TRBD1	.	CATSNRGRTGELFF	TGTGCCACCAGCAACAGGGGGCGGACCGGGGAGCTGTTTTTT
TRBV7-9	TRBJ1-1	.	few	CASTRVGTEAFF	TGTGCCAGCACCCGGGTAGGCACTGAAGCTTTCTTT
TRBV18	TRBJ1-1	.	.	CASSPPLEGTEAFF	TGTGCCAGCTCACCACCCTTGGAGGGCACTGAAGCTTTCTTT
TRBV6-5	TRBJ2-1	TRBD2	.	CASSRGLASNEQFF	TGTGCCAGCAGTAGGGGACTAGCGAGCAATGAGCAGTTCTTC
TRBV5-8	TRBJ2-1	TRBD2	.	CASSPGTSLVGFF	TGTGCCAGCAGCCCCGGGACTAGCTTAGTGGGGTTCTTC
TRBV19	TRBJ1-2	TRBD1	.	CASSMGQEYYGYTF	TGTGCCAGTAGTATGGGACAGGAGTACTATGGCTACACCTTC
TRBV27	TRBJ1-6	TRBD1	.	CASSFSPGTGPSPLHF	TGTGCCAGCAGTTTCTCTCCCGGGACAGGTCCTTCACCCCTCCACTTT
TRBV13	TRBJ2-7	.	once	CASSPKAGYEQYF	TGTGCCAGCAGCCCCAAGGCGGGATACGAGCAGTACTTC
TRBV10-3	TRBJ1-1	.	.	CAISEIPDTEAFF	TGTGCCATCAGTGAGATCCCCGACACTGAAGCTTTCTTT
TRBV5-8	TRBJ1-5	TRBD1	once	CASRAGGNQPQHF	TGTGCCAGCAGGGCAGGGGGAAATCAGCCCCAGCATTTT
TRBV3-1/TRBV3-2	TRBJ2-2	TRBD2	.	CASSHERGGDGELFF	TGTGCCAGCAGCCATGAGCGGGGGGGCGACGGGGAGCTGTTTTTT
TRBV4-1	TRBJ1-1	TRBD1	.	CASSQELSGRGRVQAFF	TGCGCCAGCAGCCAAGAATTGAGCGGCAGGGGGCGAGTTCAAGCTTTCTTT
TRBV2	TRBJ2-2	TRBD1	.	CASSRTGTENTGELFF	TGTGCCAGCAGTAGAACTGGGACAGAGAACACCGGGGAGCTGTTTTTT
TRBV5-1	TRBJ2-1	TRBD2	once	CASSLEREGHEQFF	TGCGCCAGCAGCTTGGAGCGGGAGGGCCATGAGCAGTTCTTC
TRBV5-1	TRBJ2-2	TRBD2	.	CASSLAGGLDTGELFF	TGCGCCAGCAGCTTGGCGGGGGGGCTCGACACCGGGGAGCTGTTTTTT
TRBV7-9	TRBJ1-1	.	.	CASSFGQGAFF	TGTGCCAGCAGCTTCGGCCAGGGAGCTTTCTTT
TRBV27	TRBJ1-1	.	.	CASRRSLNTEAFF	TGTGCCAGCAGGAGGAGTCTGAACACTGAAGCTTTCTTT
TRBV24-1	TRBJ2-2	TRBD1	once	CATSDDGQGLPGELFF	TGTGCCACCAGTGATGACGGACAGGGGCTCCCCGGGGAGCTGTTTTTT
TRBV7-2	TRBJ2-7	TRBD1	.	CASSLMVPGQGASEQYF	TGTGCCAGCAGCCTTATGGTCCCGGGACAGGGGGCAAGCGAGCAGTACTTC
TRBV3-1/TRBV3-2	TRBJ2-6	TRBD1	.	CASSQGTGRSGANVLTF	TGTGCCAGCAGCCAAGGGACAGGGCGCTCTGGGGCCAACGTCCTGACTTTC
TRBV11-1	TRBJ2-1	TRBD2	.	CASSLSSSGSINEQFF	TGTGCCAGCAGCTTAAGTAGTAGCGGGAGTATAAATGAGCAGTTCTTC
TRBV28	TRBJ2-7	TRBD2	once	CASSLGASGSYEQYF	TGTGCCAGCAGTTTAGGTGCTAGCGGCTCCTACGAGCAGTACTTC
TRBV5-1	TRBJ2-4	.	.	CASSPRQGGNIQYF	TGCGCCAGCAGCCCCAGACAGGGAGGAAACATTCAGTACTTC
TRBV7-9	TRBJ1-6	TRBD1	.	CASSLPSMTGGLVNSPLHF	TGTGCCAGCAGCTTACCGTCCATGACAGGGGGGTTAGTCAATTCACCCCTCCACTTT
TRBV10-2	TRBJ2-7	TRBD2	.	CASRGGLAVLGAHEQYF	TGCGCCAGCAGGGGTGGACTAGCGGTCCTAGGAGCCCACGAGCAGTACTTC
TRBV2	TRBJ2-2	.	.	CASSEDRAANTGELFF	TGTGCCAGCAGTGAAGACAGGGCGGCGAACACCGGGGAGCTGTTTTTT
TRBV5-1	TRBJ2-1	.	.	CASSLVQVLLGSHQFF	TGCGCCAGCAGCTTGGTCCAGGTCCTACTCGGATCGCATCAGTTCTTC
TRBV11-2	TRBJ2-3	TRBD2	.	CASSFGLAGSADTQYF	TGTGCCAGCAGCTTCGGACTAGCGGGATCTGCAGATACGCAGTATTTT
TRBV29-1	TRBJ2-7	.	.	CSVRDNPYEQYF	TGCAGCGTCCGGGACAACCCCTACGAGCAGTACTTC
TRBV2	TRBJ2-5	TRBD2	.	CASSVQLASGNQETQYF	TGTGCCAGCAGTGTTCAGTTGGCTAGCGGGAATCAAGAGACCCAGTACTTC
TRBV28	TRBJ1-2	.	.	CASSAGSIFGYTF	TGTGCCAGCAGTGCCGGGTCAATCTTTGGCTACACCTTC